This T cell receptor beta chain stems from a study of blood T cells in healthy people across ages (dated by TCRdb to the mid-2010s). Regarding the complete study: Template switching captured roughly one uniquely barcoded TCR beta cDNA molecule per two T cells in model experiments. The donors were divided into four age groups: young (average around 17 years), middle-aged (around 41), aged (about 61) and long-lived (around 87). The study measured age-related changes in TCR beta repertoire diversity using deep sequencing normalized with unique cDNA molecular identifiers. Using the same blood draw, the study looked at two additional independent replicas of 1 million unique cDNA reads for two donors, one aged 18 to 30 and the other aged 80 or older. To avoid experimental bias, donors of different ages were spread randomly across the sequencing lanes.

The paper as a whole reports these results and caveats: Bulk unsorted PBMC profiling prevented conclusive comparison of naive and antigen-experienced compartments. The long-lived group showed more naive CD4+ T cells, fewer expanded clones and increased TCR diversity than the aged group, suggesting age selection. Donor CMV infection status was unknown, potentially confounding age-related changes in expanded clonotypes. A strong correlation was found between observed TCR beta diversity and the percentage of naive T cells measured by flow cytometry. As age increased, observed TCR beta diversity per million T cells dropped in a roughly linear way, and a significant reduction was already evident by age about 40. Estimates of total diversity based on one million sequenced T cells were regarded as lower bounds and as underestimates.

As to this clonotype: The antigen this receptor binds is unknown. There are no base qualities to consult, and no much larger clone falls within one base.

The CDR3 runs 12 residues from the cysteine to the phenylalanine. Just the 36-base CDR3 DNA is kept, in frame starting at base 1. V sheds 5 bases and J sheds 2 bases, leaving 10 bases between their ends. From a lookup of the germline V gene, CDR1 and CDR2 are SQVTM and ANQGSEA. The approximately 39 donors, aged roughly 6 to 90 years, were systemically healthy Caucasian individuals from Russia. Around 9.7 milliliters of peripheral blood were collected from each donor into EDTA-treated Vacutainer tubes. Ficoll-Paque density-gradient centrifugation was used to isolate PBMCs, with at least 6.5 million per sample. Trizol reagent was used to extract total RNA from PBMCs, with at least 6 micrograms per sample. The percentages of naive CD45RAhigh/CD27high T cells were determined by flow cytometry on a PBMC aliquot from every donor. Receptor libraries were prepared by 5' RACE. The sequencer listed for this sample is Illumina HiSeq 2500. A second PCR of about 7 to 12 cycles was performed with a sample-barcoded 5' primer and a J-beta primer mix. A unique molecular identifier was introduced onto each TCR beta cDNA molecule by a template-switch 5' adaptor carrying 12 random nucleotides. At least 2.5 million CDR3-containing paired-end reads were obtained from each sample. First-strand cDNA was synthesized from all RNA with the Mint cDNA synthesis kit, primed by a TRBC-specific oligonucleotide. All cDNA was treated with uracil-DNA glycosylase and then went through a first 18-cycle PCR with the universal primers M1SS and BC2_uni_R. Per the authors' processing: Normalization of each sample was performed by random selection of 1 million high-quality reads, each carrying a distinct molecular identifier. Instead of being binned into consensus sequences, reads with shared molecular identifiers were discarded. MiTCR, set to a Q25 quality threshold and the strictest error-elimination algorithm, was used for CDR3 identification, clonotype clustering and error correction. A nonparametric unseen species model with Euler transformation was used to estimate lower-bound total TCR beta diversity. In-frame beta chains were kept once TCRdb had trimmed the public reads at Q25 with fastp and called clones with MiXCR. For every CDR3 protein sequence, its rows merge into one entry that carries the most common genes and DNA. The V and J calls were determined by TCRdb, not by the authors. The sample table shows 790,000 or so distinct CDR3 sequences, and more than 50% are seen once. The biggest ten clones account for around a quarter of the sample.

The specimen was blood. This chain is built from TRBV29-1 and TRBJ2-7; no D gene call is confident. The sequence derives from a man aged 35 to 55 in good health. The sequenced DNA: TGCAGCGTTCTGGACGGTACCTACGAGCAGTACTTC. Its translation reads: CSVLDGTYEQYF.